This TCR beta chain is from a study of cytomegalovirus exposure and HLA in healthy donors. General observations from the study: Reports showed the classifier diagnosing cytomegalovirus status with high specificity and sensitivity. Cytomegalovirus-associated TCR beta chains were listed, numbering 164. According to a later analysis, TCR clusters from the first cohort tended to co-occur in the 120 or so validation repertoires.

Germline-derived CDR1 and CDR2 are MNHNY and SVGAGI (reference sequence). V shed 4 bases and J shed 4 bases, with 10 bases lying between them. The CDR3 runs to 13 residues. Among the approximately 130 subjects of the validation cohort, separate from the approximately 700-subject first cohort, were the donors. As to this clone: Antigen specificity is unknown.

Sequencing used immunoSEQ multiplex PCR; TCRdb keeps in-frame clones, though not all of them. The sample lists 150,000 to 200,000 clones; roughly 84% were seen once. This receptor was taken from a woman aged 25-40 years in good health and CMV-seropositive. Sequencing input: PBMCs. J is TRBJ1-1 and V is TRBV6-6, with D unclear. Here the CDR3 reads CASSSTTRTEAFF. CDR3 sequence (DNA): TGTGCCAGCAGTTCAACTACCCGCACTGAAGCTTTCTTT.